This T cell receptor (beta chain) was documented in a study of shared clonotypes between healthy human individuals. Using immunoSEQ multiplex PCR, the repertoire was profiled, and TCRdb retains in-frame clones only, with some absent. The sample yields around 2,000,000 clones, about 93% seen once. Study-wide findings and caveats: Represented diversity, genetic and exposure-history alike, was limited by few donors. It was the non-shared clonotypes that had lower generation probabilities than clonotypes shared by all four donors. Shared clonotypes: roughly 4.5% naive CD4, about 4% naive CD8, about 2.2% memory CD4, approximately 0.37% memory CD8.

CD45RO-negative, CCR7-selected cells formed the naive CD8 fraction, which excluded terminally differentiated effector memory CD45RA+ cells. Caucasian adults living in Nashville, Tennessee, provided all samples. As for this clone: Antigen: not known.

Germline values: CDR1 LNHDA, CDR2 SQIVND (reference sequence). Trimming at V came to 6 bases and at J to 7 bases, leaving 8 bases not matched to a gene. This CDR3 has 13 residues. The TCR originated in a man aged 18 to 29 in good health. Some clones in this sample may be carry-over from other donors' samples. Sequenced material: naive CD8+ T cells from PBMCs. V and J are TRBV19 and TRBJ1-1, with TRBD1 matching 7 bases. The DNA for the CDR3 is TGTGCCAGTAGACCGACAGGGTATGGTGAAGCTTTCTTT. It encodes CASRPTGYGEAFF.